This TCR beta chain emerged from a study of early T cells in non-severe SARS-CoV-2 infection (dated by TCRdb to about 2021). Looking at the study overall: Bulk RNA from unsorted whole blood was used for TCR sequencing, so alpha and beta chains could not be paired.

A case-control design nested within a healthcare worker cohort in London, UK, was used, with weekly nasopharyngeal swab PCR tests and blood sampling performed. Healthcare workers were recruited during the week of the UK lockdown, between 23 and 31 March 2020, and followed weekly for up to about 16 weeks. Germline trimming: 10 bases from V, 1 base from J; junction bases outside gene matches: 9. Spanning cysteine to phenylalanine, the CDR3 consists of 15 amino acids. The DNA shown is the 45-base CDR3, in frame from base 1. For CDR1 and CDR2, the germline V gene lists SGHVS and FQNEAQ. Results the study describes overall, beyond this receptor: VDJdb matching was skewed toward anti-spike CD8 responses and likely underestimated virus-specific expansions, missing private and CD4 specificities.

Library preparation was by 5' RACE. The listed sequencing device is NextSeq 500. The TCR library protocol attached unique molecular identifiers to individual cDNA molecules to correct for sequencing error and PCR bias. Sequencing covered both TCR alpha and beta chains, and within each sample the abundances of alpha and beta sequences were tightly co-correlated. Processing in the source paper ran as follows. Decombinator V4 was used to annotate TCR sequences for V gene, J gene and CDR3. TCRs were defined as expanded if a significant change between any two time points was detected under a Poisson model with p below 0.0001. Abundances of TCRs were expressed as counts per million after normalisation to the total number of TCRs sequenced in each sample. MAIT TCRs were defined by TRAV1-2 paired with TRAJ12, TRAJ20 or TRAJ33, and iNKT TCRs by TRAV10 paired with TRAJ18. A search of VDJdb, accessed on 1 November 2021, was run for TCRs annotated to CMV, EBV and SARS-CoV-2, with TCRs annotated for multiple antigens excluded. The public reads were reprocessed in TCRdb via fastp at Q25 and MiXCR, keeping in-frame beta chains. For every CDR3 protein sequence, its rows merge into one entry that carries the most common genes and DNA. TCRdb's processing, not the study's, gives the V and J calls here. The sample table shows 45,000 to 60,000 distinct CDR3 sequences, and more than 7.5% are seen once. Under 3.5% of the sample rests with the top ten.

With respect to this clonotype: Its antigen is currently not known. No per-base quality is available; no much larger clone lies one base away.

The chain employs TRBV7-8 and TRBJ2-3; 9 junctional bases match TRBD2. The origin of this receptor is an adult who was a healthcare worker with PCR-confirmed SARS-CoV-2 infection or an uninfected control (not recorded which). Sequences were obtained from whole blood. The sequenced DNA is TGTGCCACCCTTACTATAGCGGGAGGCACAGATACGCAGTATTTT. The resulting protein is CATLTIAGGTDTQYF.